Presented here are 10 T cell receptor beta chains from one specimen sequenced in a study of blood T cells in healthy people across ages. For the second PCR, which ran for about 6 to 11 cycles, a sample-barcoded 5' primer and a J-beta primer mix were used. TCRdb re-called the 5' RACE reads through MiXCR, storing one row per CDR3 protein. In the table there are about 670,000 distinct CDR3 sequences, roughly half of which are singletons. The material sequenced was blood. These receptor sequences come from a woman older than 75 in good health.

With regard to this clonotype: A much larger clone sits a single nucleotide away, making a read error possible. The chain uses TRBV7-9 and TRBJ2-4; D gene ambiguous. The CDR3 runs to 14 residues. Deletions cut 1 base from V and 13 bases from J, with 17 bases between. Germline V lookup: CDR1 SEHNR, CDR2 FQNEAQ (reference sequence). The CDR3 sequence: CASSLGARYNEQYF. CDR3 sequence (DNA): TGTGCCAGCAGCTTAGGCGCCAGGTACAATGAGCAGTACTTC.

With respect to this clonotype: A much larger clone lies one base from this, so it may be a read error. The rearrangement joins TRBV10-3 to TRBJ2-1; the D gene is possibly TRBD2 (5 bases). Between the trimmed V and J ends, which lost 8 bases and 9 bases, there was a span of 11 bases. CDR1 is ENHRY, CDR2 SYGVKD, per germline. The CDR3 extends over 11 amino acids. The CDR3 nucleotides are TGTGCCATCTTCGGGGATCGTGAGCAGTTCTTC. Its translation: CAIFGDREQFF.

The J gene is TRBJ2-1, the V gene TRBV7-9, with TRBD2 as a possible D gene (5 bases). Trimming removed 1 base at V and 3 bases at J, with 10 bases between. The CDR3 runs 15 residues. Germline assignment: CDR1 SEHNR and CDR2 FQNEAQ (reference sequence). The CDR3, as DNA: TGTGCCAGCAGCTTAGAACGGGGAGTCTACAATGAGCAGTTCTTC. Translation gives CASSLERGVYNEQFF.

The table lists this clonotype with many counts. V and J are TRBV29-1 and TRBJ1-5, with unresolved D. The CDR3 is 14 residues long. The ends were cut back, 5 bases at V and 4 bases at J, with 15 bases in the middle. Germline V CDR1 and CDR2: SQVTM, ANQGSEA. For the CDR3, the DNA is TGCAGCGTTTTAGGGAAGGAAGCAAATCAGCCCCAGCATTTT. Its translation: CSVLGKEANQPQHF.

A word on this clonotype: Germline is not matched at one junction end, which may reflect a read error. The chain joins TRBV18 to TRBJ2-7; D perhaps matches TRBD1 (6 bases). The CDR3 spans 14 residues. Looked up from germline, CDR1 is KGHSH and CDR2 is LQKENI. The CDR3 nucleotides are TGTGCCAGCTCACCAATCCAGGACAGCTACGAGCAATACTTC. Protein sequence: CASSPIQDSYEQYF.

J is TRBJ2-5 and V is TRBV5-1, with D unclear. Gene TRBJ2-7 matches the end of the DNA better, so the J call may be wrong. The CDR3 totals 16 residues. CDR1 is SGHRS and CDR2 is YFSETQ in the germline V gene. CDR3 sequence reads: CASSLEGQVGFYEQYF. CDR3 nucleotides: TGCGCCAGCAGCTTGGAGGGTCAAGTGGGTTTTTACGAGCAGTACTTC.

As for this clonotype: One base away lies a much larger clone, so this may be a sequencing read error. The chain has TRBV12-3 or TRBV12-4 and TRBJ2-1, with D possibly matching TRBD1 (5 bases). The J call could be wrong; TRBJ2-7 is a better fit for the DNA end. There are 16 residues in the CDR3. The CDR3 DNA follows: TGTGCCAGCAGTCCGCACCTAGGGGTATCCTACAATGAGCAGTACTTC. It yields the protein CASSPHLGVSYNEQYF.

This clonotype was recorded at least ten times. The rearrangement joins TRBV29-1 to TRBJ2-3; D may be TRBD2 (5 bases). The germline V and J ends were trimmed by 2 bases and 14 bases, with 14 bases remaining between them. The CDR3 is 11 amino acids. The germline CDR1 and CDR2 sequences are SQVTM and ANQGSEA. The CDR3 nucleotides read TGCAGCGTTGAACGGGGATATAGAAGGTATTTT. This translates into CSVERGYRRYF.

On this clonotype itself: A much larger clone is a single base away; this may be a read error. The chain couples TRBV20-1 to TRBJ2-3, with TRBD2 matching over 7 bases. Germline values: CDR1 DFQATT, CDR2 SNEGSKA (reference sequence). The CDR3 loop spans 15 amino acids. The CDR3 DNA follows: TGCAGTGCTAGAAGCCCAGCGGGGAATACAGATATGCAGTATTTT. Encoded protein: CSARSPAGNTDMQYF.

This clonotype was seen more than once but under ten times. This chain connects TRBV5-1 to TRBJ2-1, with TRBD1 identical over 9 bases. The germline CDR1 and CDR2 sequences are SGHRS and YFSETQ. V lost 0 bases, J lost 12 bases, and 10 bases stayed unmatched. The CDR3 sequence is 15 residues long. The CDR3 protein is CASSLEGQGVGGQFF. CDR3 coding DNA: TGCGCCAGCAGCTTGGAGGGACAGGGAGTAGGGGGGCAGTTCTTC.